These T cell receptor beta chains were read from a single sample in a study of identical twins' blood T cells. TCRdb reprocessed the 5' RACE reads via MiXCR and lists one record per CDR3 protein. Here the sample spans about 370,000 distinct CDR3 sequences, more than 25% being singletons. The sample was PBMCs. Receptor source: a woman aged 18-49 years in good health. The CDR3 runs from the conserved cysteine through the conserved F or W.

cdr3_aa,cdr3_length,j_call,v_call
CASSGDPLHVTDTQYF,16,TRBJ2-3,TRBV2
CSGRQDQGDTQYF,13,TRBJ2-3,TRBV29-1
CSAAKPPAPEAFF,13,TRBJ1-1,TRBV20-1
CASSEGLAGGYYNEQFF,17,TRBJ2-1,TRBV5-1
CSAPIPGTYEQYF,13,TRBJ2-7,TRBV20-1
CATSSQYRVRLFF,13,TRBJ1-4,TRBV15
CSTSRGSLNTEAFF,14,TRBJ1-1,TRBV20-1
CASSPGVTQQYF,12,TRBJ2-7,TRBV11-2
CSARLGQANEKLFF,14,TRBJ1-4,TRBV20-1
CASSSEADGGWNGYTF,16,TRBJ1-2,TRBV5-6
CASSVGDLQPQHF,13,TRBJ1-5,TRBV9
CASRGGTRGYGYTF,14,TRBJ1-2,TRBV5-1
CASSYSGQYNYGYTF,15,TRBJ1-2,TRBV6-5
CSVRREKPFFEQYF,14,TRBJ2-7,TRBV29-1
CASRDSNQPQHF,12,TRBJ1-5,TRBV9
CASSLGGIAQYF,12,TRBJ2-3,TRBV5-1
CATSDRAKTGGNEQFF,16,TRBJ2-1,TRBV24-1
CASSLSRDQPQHF,13,TRBJ1-5,TRBV7-8
CASSLYRAEQYF,12,TRBJ2-7,TRBV28
CASSFRNEQFF,11,TRBJ2-1,TRBV5-1
CSARHAGASTDTQYF,15,TRBJ2-3,TRBV20-1
CASSHTKQGFSYEQYF,16,TRBJ2-7,TRBV6-6
CASSLAPPFTGQITEAFF,18,TRBJ1-1,TRBV7-4
CASSKDIGFRDRNQPQHF,18,TRBJ1-5,TRBV21-1
CSASEGGQPQHF,12,TRBJ1-5,TRBV20-1
CAISGGLAGGRNEQFF,16,TRBJ2-1,TRBV10-3
CASSLRTGERETQYF,15,TRBJ2-5,TRBV4-2
CASSLPRGENTEAFF,15,TRBJ1-1,TRBV7-2
CASTTVNTEAFF,12,TRBJ1-1,TRBV6-2/TRBV6-3
CASSYSGGGGYTF,13,TRBJ1-2,TRBV6-5
CASSIDPEGNQPQHF,15,TRBJ1-5,TRBV19
CASSDGWRSSGNTIYF,16,TRBJ1-3,TRBV25-1